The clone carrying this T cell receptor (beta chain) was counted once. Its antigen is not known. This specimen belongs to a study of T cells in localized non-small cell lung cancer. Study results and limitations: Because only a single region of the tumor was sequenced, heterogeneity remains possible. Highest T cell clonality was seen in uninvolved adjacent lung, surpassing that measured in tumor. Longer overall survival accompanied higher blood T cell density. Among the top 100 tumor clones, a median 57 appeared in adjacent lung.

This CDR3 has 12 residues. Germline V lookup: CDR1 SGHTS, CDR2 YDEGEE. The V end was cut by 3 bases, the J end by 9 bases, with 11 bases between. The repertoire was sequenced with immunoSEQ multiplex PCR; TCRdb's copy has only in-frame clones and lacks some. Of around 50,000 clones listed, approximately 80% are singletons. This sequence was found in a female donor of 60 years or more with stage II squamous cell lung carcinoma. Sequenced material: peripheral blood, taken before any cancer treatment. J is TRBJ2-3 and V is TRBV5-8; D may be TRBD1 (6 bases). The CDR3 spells CASSSQGLTQYF. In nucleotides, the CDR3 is TGTGCCAGCAGCTCGCAGGGGTTAACGCAGTATTTT.